This TCR beta chain was identified during a study of cytotoxic CD8 clonotypes in ibrutinib-treated CLL. Germline CDR1 and CDR2: KGHSH and LQKENI. There are 16 residues in the CDR3. Trimming pared 6 bases from V and 4 bases from J, leaving 18 bases between. Study results and caveats: Against age-matched healthy donors, baseline clonality ran higher and tracked circulating CD8+ T-cell counts. For progressing versus sustained-remission patients, sampling times were not the same.

Depth targeted 1 in 200,000 to 1 in 1 million T cells, averaging 10x coverage per clonotype. Using immunoSEQ multiplex PCR, the repertoire was profiled, and TCRdb retains in-frame clones only, with some absent. The sample has approximately 130,000 clones, about 85% seen once. Regarding this clone: Its antigen remains unidentified.

The source was PBMCs, collected after 24 months of ibrutinib treatment. This rearrangement joins TRBV18 to TRBJ1-4; weak D call: TRBD1 (6 bases). The sequence came from a human donor with chronic lymphocytic leukemia. The DNA of the CDR3 is TGTGCCAGCTCCCCTACAACAGGGACGGGTAATGAAAAACTGTTTTTT. Its translation is CASSPTTGTGNEKLFF.